What follows are 27 T cell receptor beta chains derived from one specimen sequenced in a study of OX40 agonist ivuxolimab in advanced cancers. The repertoire was sequenced with immunoSEQ multiplex PCR; TCRdb's copy has only in-frame clones and lacks some. Seen here are about 60,000 clones, around 86% observed once, and the top ten hold around 1%. The specimen was CD4+ or CD8+ T cells sorted from blood, collected in a trial of the OX40 agonist ivuxolimab. These receptors were taken from an adult with an advanced solid tumor such as melanoma, head and neck, liver or kidney cancer.

The chain is built from TRBV18 and TRBJ1-2, with 12 bases lining up with TRBD1. The CDR3 sequence is 17 residues long. Unmatched junction bases numbered 5, after V lost 0 bases and J lost 3 bases. CDR1 and CDR2 (germline): KGHSH, LQKENI. CDR3 loop: CASSPPGTGGVDYGYTF. In nucleotides, the CDR3 is TGTGCCAGCTCACCACCCGGGACAGGGGGCGTCGACTATGGCTACACCTTC.

This rearrangement joins TRBV4-1 to TRBJ2-7; D gene uncertain. Trimming left V 0 bases short and J 5 bases short, with 11 bases between. Looked up from germline, CDR1 is MGHRA and CDR2 is YSYEKL. The CDR3 totals 14 residues. In nucleotides, the CDR3 is TGCGCCAGCAGCCAAGATAATGTGGCAAACGAGCAGTACTTC. Translated: CASSQDNVANEQYF.

The chain is built from TRBV7-8 and TRBJ2-2, with D possibly being TRBD1 (5 bases). CDR3 size: 12 residues. Germline values: CDR1 SGHVS, CDR2 FQNEAQ. Trimming took 6 bases from V and 8 from J, leaving 10 bases between them. In nucleotides, the CDR3 is TGTGCCAGCAGATCAGGGCTTGGGGAGCTGTTTTTT. It is translated as CASRSGLGELFF.

The chain recombines TRBV13 with TRBJ2-1; D possibly uses TRBD1 or TRBD2 (6 bases each). Germline CDR1 is PRHDT and CDR2 is FYEKMQ (reference sequence). The CDR3 spans 15 residues. V lost 0 bases and J lost 5, with 11 bases in between. DNA for the CDR3: TGTGCCAGCAGCTTAGGAGGGGGGTACAACAATGAGCAGTTCTTC. Encoded protein: CASSLGGGYNNEQFF.

The rearrangement uses TRBV14 and TRBJ2-1, with 9 bases fitting TRBD2. The V gene's germline CDR1 is SGHDN and CDR2 FVKESK. With 4 bases clipped from V and 4 bases from J, the junction kept 8 bases outside the gene matches. The CDR3 spans 16 residues. The CDR3 DNA reads TGTGCCAGCAGCCCCGTTCTAGCGGGAATATACAATGAGCAGTTCTTC. Residues: CASSPVLAGIYNEQFF.

This chain connects TRBV6-1 to TRBJ1-1; the D gene is possibly TRBD1 (6 bases). Germline V lookup: CDR1 MNHNS, CDR2 SASEGT. The V gene lost 7 bases and the J gene lost 5 bases, with 11 bases spanning the gap. The CDR3 spans 12 residues. The CDR3 DNA reads TGTGCCAGCATCGAGGGGGGGACTGAAGCTTTCTTT. It translates to CASIEGGTEAFF.

J is TRBJ2-1 and V is TRBV28, with 8 bases that match TRBD2. The CDR3 sequence is 15 residues long. After removal of 8 bases from V and 5 bases from J, the junction contained 11 bases not matched to a gene. Germline V CDR1 and CDR2: MDHEN, SYDVKM. The DNA of the CDR3 is TGTGCCAGCTGTCCCGGAGCGGGACTAGACAATGAGCAGTTCTTC. It encodes CASCPGAGLDNEQFF.

This clone was found once. V usage is TRBV10-1 and J usage is TRBJ2-1, with 13 positions matching TRBD2. V lost 4 bases and J lost 12; bases outside the gene matches: 12. The V gene's germline CDR1 is WNHNN and CDR2 SYGVQD (reference sequence). The CDR3 has 16 residues. The CDR3 sequence is CASSGGTSGRAAGQFF. The CDR3 DNA is TGCGCCAGCAGTGGGGGAACTAGCGGGAGGGCCGCGGGGCAGTTCTTC.

V is TRBV10-3 and J is TRBJ2-1; 9 bases fit TRBD2. V was clipped by 8 bases and J by 7 bases; unmatched bases: 9. CDR3 length: 14 residues. From germline, CDR1 is ENHRY and CDR2 SYGVKD. The CDR3 DNA is TGTGCCATCGGTGCGGGAGGGAGTACAAATGAGCAGTTCTTC. It specifies CAIGAGGSTNEQFF.

The chain couples TRBV6-6 to TRBJ1-2; unclear D gene. Germline V gene sequence: CDR1 MNHNY, CDR2 SVGAGI (reference sequence). The CDR3 consists of 12 residues. V lost 5 bases and J 4 bases, leaving 8 bases between the germline ends. The CDR3 region has the DNA TGTGCCAGCAGTCCTCAAGGCTATGGCTACACCTTC. Amino acid sequence: CASSPQGYGYTF.

The chain carries TRBV6-5 and TRBJ2-7, with 10 bases fitting TRBD2. There are 15 residues in the CDR3. In germline, CDR1 is MNHEY, CDR2 SVGAGI. Unmatched junction bases numbered 7, after V lost 6 bases and J lost 2 bases. The chain's CDR3 is CASSLGLAVAYEQYF. As DNA, the CDR3 is TGTGCCAGCAGCTTAGGACTAGCGGTTGCCTACGAGCAGTACTTC.

The rearrangement links TRBV5-1 to TRBJ2-7, with TRBD2 as a possible D gene (6 bases). The CDR3 runs 15 residues. V lost 4 bases and J lost 0, with 14 bases in between. Germline CDR1 SGHRS, CDR2 YFSETQ. The CDR3 loop reads CASSRLRESSYEQYF. CDR3 coding DNA: TGCGCCAGCAGCCGTCTCCGGGAGAGCTCCTACGAGCAGTACTTC.

J is TRBJ2-1 and V is TRBV5-1; D may be TRBD2 (6 bases). Per germline, CDR1 SGHRS and CDR2 YFSETQ. The ends were cut back, 5 bases at V and 4 bases at J, with 13 bases in the middle. The CDR3 is 14 amino acids. CDR3 loop: CASREGTAYNEQFF. The CDR3 bases are TGCGCCAGCAGAGAAGGGACTGCGTACAATGAGCAGTTCTTC.

V gene TRBV7-3 combines with J gene TRBJ2-5; maybe TRBD1 (6 bases). V lost 1 base and J lost 1, with 7 bases in between. The CDR3 sequence is 14 residues long. Germline V CDR1 and CDR2: SGHTA, FQGTGA. DNA for the CDR3: TGTGCCAGCAGCTTAAGGGGGCCCCAAGAGACCCAGTACTTC. This translates into CASSLRGPQETQYF. Filled out from reference TRBV7-3 and TRBJ2-5, the complete variable domain reads GAGVSQTPSNKVTEKGKYVELRCDPISGHTALYWYRQSLGQGPEFLIYFQGTGAADDSGLPNDRFFAVRPEGSVSTLKIQRTERGDSAVYLCASSLRGPQETQYFGPGTRLLVL.

The chain recombines TRBV21-1 with TRBJ1-5. TRBV21-1 is a documented pseudogene. The CDR3 has 17 residues. CDR3 region: CASSKVVHSGWYQPQHF. The CDR3 DNA is TGTGCCAGCAGCAAAGTGGTACATTCGGGCTGGTATCAGCCCCAGCATTTT.

This clone was counted between two and nine times. The gene calls are TRBV7-2 and TRBJ2-7; perhaps TRBD2 as D (5 bases). Looked up from germline, CDR1 is SGHTA and CDR2 is FQGNSA. Trimming cost V 4 bases and J 5 bases, with 15 bases left between them. The CDR3 is 14 residues long. This CDR3 is CASSSNSGKDEQYF. CDR3 nucleotides: TGTGCCAGCAGCTCTAATTCGGGGAAGGACGAGCAGTACTTC. Full variable domain (remainder filled in from reference TRBV7-2 and TRBJ2-7): GAGVSQSPSNKVTEKGKDVELRCDPISGHTALYWYRQSLGQGLEFLIYFQGNSAPDKSGLPSDRFSAERTGGSVSTLTIQRTQQEDSAVYLCASSSNSGKDEQYFGPGTRLTVT.

The genes are TRBV5-1 and TRBJ1-1; D unresolved. The germline V gene encodes CDR1 SGHRS and CDR2 YFSETQ. V dropped 2 bases and J dropped 1 base, with 6 bases sitting between them. The CDR3 spans 13 residues. The CDR3 nucleotides are TGCGCCAGCAGCTTACAAAGGAACACTGAAGCTTTCTTT. Encoded protein: CASSLQRNTEAFF.

The chain couples TRBV18 to TRBJ1-1; no reliable D call. Germline V lookup: CDR1 KGHSH, CDR2 LQKENI. The CDR3 has 13 amino acids. Trimming removed 3 bases from V and 1 base from J, with 6 bases in between. The CDR3 sequence: CASSPAPNTEAFF. The CDR3 coding sequence is TGTGCCAGCTCACCGGCCCCGAACACTGAAGCTTTCTTT.

The chain has TRBV15 and TRBJ2-7; D might be TRBD1 (6 bases). The CDR3 is 14 residues long. Deletions cut 0 bases from V and 4 bases from J, with 10 bases between. Germline lookup yields CDR1 LNHNV and CDR2 YYDKDF (reference sequence). The CDR3 loop reads CATSRDFRGYEQYF. For the CDR3, the DNA is TGTGCCACCAGCAGAGATTTCAGGGGTTACGAGCAGTACTTC.

V is TRBV29-1 and J is TRBJ1-3; D not certain. The V end was cut by 6 bases, the J end by 0 bases, with 12 bases between. From germline, CDR1 is SQVTM and CDR2 ANQGSEA. The CDR3 covers 14 residues. CDR3: CSVAPQVSGNTIYF. In DNA, the CDR3 is TGCAGCGTCGCCCCCCAGGTCTCTGGAAACACCATATATTTT.

This clone was counted a few times. The V and J genes are TRBV4-3 and TRBJ1-6; unclear D gene. Germline CDR1 is LGHNA and CDR2 is YSLEER. The CDR3 runs 16 residues. Trimming took off 1 base at V and 4 bases at J, with 11 bases between the two ends. The CDR3 nucleotides read TGCGCCAGCAGCCAAGCAACCACCACATATAATTCACCCCTCCACTTT. This sequence encodes CASSQATTTYNSPLHF.

The genes are TRBV15 and TRBJ2-2, with 14 nucleotides matching TRBD2. CDR1 is LNHNV, CDR2 YYDKDF, per germline (reference sequence). The CDR3 contains 17 residues. With 9 bases clipped from V and 6 bases from J, the junction kept 12 bases outside the gene matches. CDR3 sequence: CATRLAGGPSFPGELFF. CDR3 in DNA: TGTGCCACGAGACTAGCGGGAGGGCCGAGCTTCCCCGGGGAGCTGTTTTTT. Together with reference TRBV15 and TRBJ2-2, the CDR3 gives the full variable domain: DAMVIQNPRYQVTQFGKPVTLSCSQTLNHNVMYWYQQKSSQAPKLLFHYYDKDFNNEADTPDNFQSRRPNTSFCFLDIRSPGLGDTAMYLCATRLAGGPSFPGELFFGEGSRLTVL.

CDR3 bases: TGCGCCAGCAGCCAAGGAGCAGGCTACACCTTC. This translates into CASSQGAGYTF. This chain joins TRBV4-3 and TRBJ1-2; D is uncertain. The CDR3 runs to 11 residues. V gave up 1 base and J gave up 8 bases, with 5 bases separating them. The germline gives CDR1 LGHNA, CDR2 YSLEER.

The V and J genes are TRBV28 and TRBJ1-1; the D is unclear. The germline V and J ends were trimmed by 6 bases and 6 bases, with 14 bases remaining between them. The CDR3 loop spans 13 amino acids. Germline lookup yields CDR1 MDHEN and CDR2 SYDVKM. The CDR3 is CASRPPDGAEAFF. CDR3 nucleotide sequence: TGTGCCAGCAGGCCGCCGGATGGCGCTGAAGCTTTCTTT.

The chain combines TRBV7-9 with TRBJ1-1; D gene unclear. The CDR3 has 14 amino acids. V lost 1 base to trimming and J lost 11 bases, with 17 bases between them. The germline V gene encodes CDR1 SEHNR and CDR2 FQNEAQ (reference sequence). The CDR3 region has the DNA TGTGCCAGCAGCTTAGGAGAATGGAGCCTCAGGGCTTTCTTT. Protein sequence: CASSLGEWSLRAFF.

The chain uses TRBV5-1 and TRBJ2-3; weak D call: TRBD2 (6 bases). The CDR3 has 15 residues. CDR1 and CDR2 from the germline V gene are SGHRS and YFSETQ. Trimming took 0 bases from V and 1 from J, leaving 9 bases between them. CDR3 protein: CASSLVVAGTDTQYF. CDR3 sequence (DNA): TGCGCCAGCAGCTTGGTAGTAGCGGGCACAGATACGCAGTATTTT.

The CDR3 reads CASSVGTSKNIQYF. The DNA of the CDR3 is TGTGCCAGCAGCGTCGGGACAAGTAAAAACATTCAGTACTTC. The rearrangement joins TRBV7-9 to TRBJ2-4; the D gene is possibly TRBD1 (6 bases). Trimming removed 5 bases from V and 4 bases from J, with 12 bases in between. CDR1 SEHNR and CDR2 FQNEAQ come from the germline V gene (reference sequence). The CDR3 extends over 14 amino acids.